This is a list of T cell receptor beta chains from one sample in a study of beta chain features in type 1 diabetes. Assay: immunoSEQ multiplex PCR; the TCRdb copy retains only in-frame clones and omits some. The table shows more than 550,000 clones, with 11% to 15% occurring only once. Sample: naive CD4+ T cells from blood. Source of these receptors: a man between 18 and 35 years old with type 1 diabetes. Both conserved end residues are part of each CDR3. The D gene is left open where the match is weak. Clone size is shown for a subset of rows, as once, few, many or a class of expanded clone.

abundance | d_gene | j_gene | v_gene | CDR3nt | CDR3aa
. | TRBD1 | TRBJ1-4 | TRBV6-5 | TGTGCCAGCAGTTACGCGGGACAGGCGAATGAAAAACTGTTTTTT | CASSYAGQANEKLFF
few | . | TRBJ2-4 | TRBV5-1 | TGCGCCAGCAGCGACCTCAGCAACATTCAGTACTTC | CASSDLSNIQYF
few | . | TRBJ2-7 | TRBV7-9 | TGTGCCAGCAGCCGAGGACACTACGAGCAGTACTTC | CASSRGHYEQYF
few | . | TRBJ2-7 | TRBV28 | TGTGCCAGCAGTTTATGGGGCAGGGGCTCCTACGAGCAGTACTTC | CASSLWGRGSYEQYF
. | . | TRBJ2-7 | TRBV18 | TGTGCCAGCTCATCAGGGACACCAGGGTCCGAGCAGTACTTC | CASSSGTPGSEQYF
few | TRBD2 | TRBJ2-7 | TRBV19 | TGTGCCAGTAGGAAGACTAGCGTAGAAGCCTACGAGCAGTACTTC | CASRKTSVEAYEQYF
. | TRBD1 | TRBJ1-2 | TRBV6-5 | TGTGCCAGCAGCCAGGACAGGATCTATGGCTACACCTTC | CASSQDRIYGYTF
few | TRBD2 | TRBJ2-1 | TRBV28 | TGTGCCAGCAGAGCCGGGACTAGCGCTTTAGATGAGCAGTTCTTC | CASRAGTSALDEQFF
. | TRBD1 | TRBJ1-6 | TRBV6-5 | TGTGCCAGCAGTTACACCCCGACAGGGGATTCACCCCTCCACTTT | CASSYTPTGDSPLHF
. | TRBD2 | TRBJ2-1 | TRBV29-1 | TGCAGCGTTGAAGGCCTGGGGGGGGATGAGCAGTTCTTC | CSVEGLGGDEQFF
. | . | TRBJ2-2 | TRBV5-1 | TGCGCCAGCAACCGAGACCCCACCGGGGAGCTGTTTTTT | CASNRDPTGELFF
. | TRBD1 | TRBJ1-2 | TRBV28 | TGTGCCAGCAGTCCAACGACAGGGAACTATGGCTACACCTTC | CASSPTTGNYGYTF
. | TRBD1 | TRBJ2-2 | TRBV5-1 | TGCGCCAGCAGCTTGGAAGGGTTAACAGGGGCGAACACCGGGGAGCTGTTTTTT | CASSLEGLTGANTGELFF
few | . | TRBJ1-1 | TRBV19 | TGTGCCAGTAGTACCCCGTTTGGCTACACTGAAGCTTTCTTT | CASSTPFGYTEAFF
. | . | TRBJ1-6 | TRBV30 | TGTGCCTGGAGTAGAGGGAGCTCCTATAATTCACCCCTCCACTTT | CAWSRGSSYNSPLHF
. | TRBD1 | TRBJ2-7 | TRBV4-1 | TGCGCCAGCAGCCGAGGCGTAAGGACAGGGGACGGCGAGCAGTACTTC | CASSRGVRTGDGEQYF
few | . | TRBJ2-3 | TRBV5-1 | TGCGCCAGCAGCAACACAGGGAACACAGATACGCAGTATTTT | CASSNTGNTDTQYF
. | . | TRBJ2-7 | TRBV4-1 | TGCGCCAGCAGCCAAGATATGAGGGACCCCTACGAGCAGTACTTC | CASSQDMRDPYEQYF
few | TRBD2 | TRBJ2-5 | TRBV7-9 | TGTGCCAGCATCCTAGCGGGAGCTCCTGCCCAGTACTTC | CASILAGAPAQYF
few | TRBD1 | TRBJ2-7 | TRBV13 | TGTGCCAGCAGCTCCCGGGACAGGGCGGCCGAGCAGTACTTC | CASSSRDRAAEQYF
few | TRBD2 | TRBJ2-1 | TRBV18 | TGTGCCAGCTCACCACTAGCGGGGGGGTACAATGAGCAGTTCTTC | CASSPLAGGYNEQFF
. | . | TRBJ1-2 | TRBV10-3 | TGTGCCACTTACCCCGGGGCAGCCGGCTACACCTTC | CATYPGAAGYTF
few | . | TRBJ2-3 | TRBV30 | TGTGCCTGGAGTGTCCGAGTTAGCGGAGGCACAGATACGCAGTATTTT | CAWSVRVSGGTDTQYF
few | . | TRBJ2-7 | TRBV11-2 | TGTGCCAGCAGCTTAGCAGGGTTTAGCTACGAGCAGTACTTC | CASSLAGFSYEQYF